This T cell receptor beta chain was retrieved from a study of a mutant IDH1 vaccine in newly diagnosed glioma. Time point here: baseline, week 1 (first vaccination visit). The treatment here: pre-vaccination baseline after standard-of-care therapy. Clones were sequenced by immunoSEQ multiplex PCR, and TCRdb holds only the in-frame ones, with some missing. This sample carries some 38,000 clones, around nine tenths of them seen once, and the ten largest clones take 15% to 20%. This specimen consisted of PBMCs, obtained from a glioma patient treated with radiotherapy, temozolomide or both. This TCR came from a man between 18 and 35 years old with glioma.

The CDR3 sequence: CASSRDRVYGYTF. For the CDR3, the DNA is TGTGCCAGCAGCCGGGACAGGGTGTATGGCTACACCTTC. The rearrangement uses TRBV6-5 and TRBJ1-2; 9 nucleotides agree with TRBD1. The V gene's germline CDR1 is MNHEY and CDR2 SVGAGI. The V gene end was trimmed by 6 bases and the J gene end by 5 bases; junction bases not matched to a gene: 4. This CDR3 is built from 13 residues.